Listed below are T cell receptor beta chains from one sample, sequenced in a study of blood T cell repertoires in COVID-19. TCRdb's copy holds only in-frame clones and misses some; the assay was immunoSEQ multiplex PCR. Found here are under 250,000 clones, approximately 90% of them singletons; the top ten hold under 1.5%. Sequenced sample: peripheral blood. These receptors were obtained from a man aged 25-45 years with acute or convalescent COVID-19. The CDR3 runs from the conserved cysteine through the conserved F or W. A D gene is named only where the DNA matches it firmly. Only some rows state a clone size, as once, few, many or a class for expanded clones.

d_gene	v_gene	abundance	j_gene	CDR3aa	CDR3nt
TRBD2	TRBV28	-	TRBJ2-7	CASRGGSWYEQYF	TGTGCCAGCAGGGGCGGGAGTTGGTACGAGCAGTACTTC
TRBD1	TRBV28	-	TRBJ1-2	CASSRTGKYGYTF	TGTGCCAGCAGCCGGACAGGGAAATATGGCTACACCTTC
-	TRBV7-2	-	TRBJ2-1	CASSFFVGGSYNEQFF	TGTGCCAGCAGCTTTTTCGTGGGGGGCTCCTACAATGAGCAGTTCTTC
-	TRBV2	few	TRBJ1-5	CASLLEGGREPQHF	TGTGCCAGCCTCTTGGAAGGAGGGCGGGAGCCCCAGCATTTT
-	TRBV3-1/TRBV3-2	once	TRBJ1-6	CASSRGGTASNSPLHF	TGTGCCAGCAGCAGGGGGGGAACAGCCAGTAATTCACCCCTCCACTTT
TRBD1	TRBV12-5	-	TRBJ1-2	CASGSGTGGYTF	TGTGCTAGTGGTTCCGGGACAGGAGGCTACACCTTC
TRBD2	TRBV12-3/TRBV12-4	-	TRBJ2-3	CASSPGGGHTQYF	TGTGCCAGCAGCCCCGGGGGGGGACATACGCAGTATTTT
-	TRBV27	-	TRBJ1-6	CASKYRESNSPLHF	TGTGCCAGCAAATACAGGGAAAGTAATTCACCCCTCCACTTT
-	TRBV11-2	-	TRBJ2-7	CASSLVYVAGSSYEQYF	TGTGCCAGCAGCTTAGTCTACGTTGCGGGGAGCTCCTACGAGCAGTACTTC
-	TRBV5-1	-	TRBJ2-3	CASSFAGNPRDTQYF	TGCGCCAGCAGCTTCGCGGGAAACCCGAGAGATACGCAGTATTTT
-	TRBV7-9	-	TRBJ2-5	CASSLIESEHQETQYF	TGTGCCAGCAGCTTAATTGAATCTGAGCACCAAGAGACCCAGTACTTC
TRBD2	TRBV11-3	-	TRBJ2-7	CASSSLAAPGEQYF	TGTGCCAGCAGCTCCCTAGCGGCCCCGGGGGAGCAGTACTTC
-	TRBV7-6	-	TRBJ2-1	CASSLGSQSYNEQFF	TGTGCCAGCAGCTTAGGGAGTCAGTCCTACAATGAGCAGTTCTTC
TRBD2	TRBV6-6	-	TRBJ2-5	CASKLAGGLETQYF	TGTGCCAGCAAACTAGCGGGGGGGCTTGAGACCCAGTACTTC
TRBD1	TRBV2	once	TRBJ2-3	CASIRQGPTGTDTQYF	TGTGCCAGCATTAGACAGGGCCCGACAGGCACAGATACGCAGTATTTT
-	TRBV30	few	TRBJ2-7	CAWSRGRYEQYF	TGTGCCTGGAGTAGGGGTCGGTACGAGCAGTACTTC
-	TRBV19	-	TRBJ1-6	CASSIGDNPNSPLHF	TGTGCCAGTAGTATCGGGGATAATCCAAATTCACCCCTCCACTTT
-	TRBV19	once	TRBJ2-2	CASSLLADTGELFF	TGTGCCAGTAGTTTACTAGCAGACACCGGGGAGCTGTTTTTT
-	TRBV7-8	-	TRBJ1-5	CASSLGASYSNQPQHF	TGTGCCAGCAGCTTAGGGGCCAGCTATAGCAATCAGCCCCAGCATTTT
-	TRBV5-8	-	TRBJ1-6	CASSFSVGNSPLHF	TGTGCCAGCAGCTTTAGCGTGGGTAATTCACCCCTCCACTTT
-	TRBV6-5	-	TRBJ2-7	CASVNRATYEQYF	TGTGCCAGCGTGAACAGGGCTACCTACGAGCAGTACTTC
TRBD2	TRBV5-1	few	TRBJ2-1	CASSLDLWTSSPRSNEQFF	TGCGCCAGCAGCTTGGATCTATGGACTAGCAGCCCCCGAAGCAATGAGCAGTTCTTC
TRBD2	TRBV5-4	-	TRBJ2-5	CASSLLLAGAQETQYF	TGTGCCAGCAGCCTCTTACTAGCGGGAGCTCAAGAGACCCAGTACTTC
TRBD2	TRBV10-3	-	TRBJ2-7	CAISDGTSGSPSSYEQYF	TGTGCCATCAGTGATGGGACTAGCGGGAGCCCCAGCTCCTACGAGCAGTACTTC
-	TRBV6-5	-	TRBJ1-2	CASSFRDGGYTF	TGTGCCAGCAGTTTCCGGGATGGTGGCTACACCTTC
-	TRBV30	-	TRBJ2-2	CAWSLGAGRGELFF	TGTGCCTGGTCTCTGGGAGCCGGAAGGGGGGAGCTGTTTTTT
TRBD2	TRBV7-2	-	TRBJ2-5	CASSLGGTSGETQYF	TGTGCCAGCAGCTTAGGGGGGACTAGCGGAGAGACCCAGTACTTC
TRBD2	TRBV11-2	-	TRBJ2-5	CASSLSERGGETQYF	TGTGCCAGCAGCCTCTCCGAGCGGGGGGGGGAGACCCAGTACTTC
-	TRBV13	-	TRBJ2-7	CASSLGQGPYEQYF	TGTGCCAGCAGCTTAGGACAGGGACCCTACGAGCAGTACTTC
-	TRBV5-5	-	TRBJ2-7	CASSLRSGFYEQYF	TGTGCCAGCAGCTTGCGGTCAGGGTTCTACGAGCAGTACTTC
TRBD2	TRBV9	-	TRBJ2-2	CASSSSISGWTSGRNTGELFF	TGTGCCAGCAGCAGCAGCATATCTGGCTGGACTAGCGGGAGGAACACCGGGGAGCTGTTTTTT
-	TRBV6-1	-	TRBJ1-5	CASSERGNQPQHF	TGTGCCAGCAGTGAACGGGGGAATCAGCCCCAGCATTTT
TRBD2	TRBV20-1	-	TRBJ2-1	CSAGGALEQFF	TGCAGTGCGGGAGGGGCTCTTGAGCAGTTCTTC
-	TRBV28	-	TRBJ1-1	CASSLGLDTEAFF	TGTGCCAGCAGTCTCGGGTTGGACACTGAAGCTTTCTTT
-	TRBV19	-	TRBJ2-6	CASSSAGANVLTF	TGTGCCAGTTCCAGTGCTGGGGCCAACGTCCTGACTTTC
TRBD2	TRBV5-1	-	TRBJ2-1	CASSSQAGGVNEQFF	TGCGCCAGCAGCTCCCAAGCGGGAGGGGTTAATGAGCAGTTCTTC
-	TRBV5-1	-	TRBJ1-2	CASSPEVVSPLGYTF	TGCGCCAGCAGCCCCGAGGTGGTTTCTCCTCTTGGCTACACCTTC
-	TRBV7-3	once	TRBJ2-2	CASSPLFGELFF	TGTGCCAGCAGCCCCCTCTTCGGGGAGCTGTTTTTT
TRBD2	TRBV6-6	-	TRBJ2-2	CASSQRTSGSFGTGELFF	TGTGCCAGCAGTCAAAGGACTAGCGGGAGTTTCGGCACCGGGGAGCTGTTTTTT
TRBD1	TRBV2	once	TRBJ2-7	CASSWDRAYEQYF	TGTGCCAGCAGTTGGGACAGGGCCTACGAGCAGTACTTC
-	TRBV5-4	-	TRBJ2-2	CASSLGRAGRGTGELFF	TGTGCCAGCAGCCTGGGTAGGGCTGGAAGGGGCACCGGGGAGCTGTTTTTT
-	TRBV5-5	-	TRBJ1-2	CASSFEGGMNYGYTF	TGTGCCAGCAGCTTTGAGGGAGGGATGAACTATGGCTACACCTTC